A selection of T cell receptor beta chains follows, all from one sample in a study of patients and donors after allogeneic stem cell transplantation. TCRdb re-called the RT-PCR reads through MiXCR, storing one row per CDR3 protein. The table records about 990 distinct CDR3 sequences, about 0.4% of them present only once. The source material was blood, either unsorted or a sorted T cell fraction (not recorded which). All receptors derive from a human donor who was either an allogeneic HSCT recipient or a stem cell or donor lymphocyte infusion donor (not recorded which). It is not recorded whose cells these are; they may come from a transplant donor. CDR3s include the opening cysteine and the closing phenylalanine or tryptophan. The D gene is left open where the match is weak. The size entry gives once, few or many counts, or a class when the clone is expanded.

j_call v_call clone_size d_call cdr3_nt cdr3_aa
TRBJ2-7 TRBV5-1 medium-sized - TGCGCCAGCAGCTTGACCTGGGACAACTCCTACGAGCAGTACTTC CASSLTWDNSYEQYF
TRBJ2-2 TRBV30 large TRBD2 TGTGCCGGGAGGGTTGGTTTTAACACCGGGGAGCTGTTTTTT CAGRVGFNTGELFF
TRBJ2-1 TRBV24-1 medium-sized - TGTGCCATCCCCGGGGACAATGAGCAGTTCTTC CAIPGDNEQFF
TRBJ2-5 TRBV7-8 medium-sized TRBD1 TGTGCCAGCAGCTTAGGGACAGGGCAAGAGACCCAGTACTTC CASSLGTGQETQYF
TRBJ1-1 TRBV27 medium-sized - TGTGCCAGCAGTACAGGGTACGACACTGAAGCTTTCTTT CASSTGYDTEAFF
TRBJ2-1 TRBV7-9 medium-sized - TGTGCCAGCAGCCGTCTAGCTGAGCAGTTCTTC CASSRLAEQFF
TRBJ1-3 TRBV9 medium-sized TRBD1 TGTGCCAGCAGCGCCGGGACAGGGTCTGGAAACACCATATATTTT CASSAGTGSGNTIYF
TRBJ2-1 TRBV6-2/TRBV6-3 large TRBD1 TGTGCCAGCAGTGCTTCACCGGGACAGGGGGCCGATGAGCAGTTCTTC CASSASPGQGADEQFF
TRBJ2-7 TRBV4-3 medium-sized TRBD2 TGCGCCAGCAGCCAAGATACGAGCGGGAGTCCCTACGAGCAGTACTTC CASSQDTSGSPYEQYF
TRBJ2-7 TRBV12-3/TRBV12-4 many - TGTGCCAGCAGTTTACGGGGGAGAAGTGGCGAGCAGTACTTC CASSLRGRSGEQYF
TRBJ1-3 TRBV9 medium-sized TRBD1 TGTGCCAGCAGCGTAGGAGGGGGCTTCTCTGGAAACACCATATATTTT CASSVGGGFSGNTIYF
TRBJ2-3 TRBV6-4 many TRBD2 TGTGCCAGCAGTGACACTAGCGAGCGGGCGCAGTATTTT CASSDTSERAQYF
TRBJ2-7 TRBV7-9 many TRBD1 TGTGCCAGCAGCCCGAAAAGGGGGACAGGGGTTCACGAGCAGTACTTC CASSPKRGTGVHEQYF
TRBJ2-2 TRBV6-4 medium-sized - TGTGCCAGCAGTGACGAGGGCACCGGGGAGCTGTTTTTT CASSDEGTGELFF
TRBJ2-1 TRBV9 many TRBD2 TGTGCCAGCAGCGTAGAGTTCCTAGCGGGAGATGAGCAGTTCTTC CASSVEFLAGDEQFF
TRBJ2-1 TRBV27 medium-sized - TGTGCCAGCAGGGGGGAAAATGCGGATGAGCAGTTCTTC CASRGENADEQFF
TRBJ2-1 TRBV21-1 medium-sized - TGTGCCAGCCCAACGGGAGCGTGTACCTACAATGAGCAGTTCTTC CASPTGACTYNEQFF
TRBJ2-7 TRBV28 medium-sized - TGTGCCAGCAGTTTACAGATATTTTACGAGCAGTACTTC CASSLQIFYEQYF
TRBJ1-1 TRBV6-6 large - TGTGCCAGCAGTTACCGGGATAACACTGAAGCTTTCTTT CASSYRDNTEAFF
TRBJ2-7 TRBV4-3 large TRBD2 TGCGCCAGCAGCCAAGGGACTAGCGGGTCCCTCTCCTACGAGCAGTACTTC CASSQGTSGSLSYEQYF
TRBJ2-2 TRBV4-3 medium-sized - TGCGCCAGCAGCCAAGGACAGACCACCGGGGAGCTGTTTTTT CASSQGQTTGELFF
TRBJ1-1 TRBV2 medium-sized TRBD1 TGTGCCAGCAGTGACTTGGACAGGCCTGAAGCTTTCTTT CASSDLDRPEAFF